This T cell receptor (beta chain) derives from a study of breast tumors, draining lymph nodes, adjacent tissues. This clonotype was found many times. Its cognate antigen is unknown. TCRdb analysed the multiplex PCR reads with MiXCR anew, one entry per CDR3 protein. The table shows 250,000 or so distinct CDR3 sequences, with around 30% occurring only once. Axillary draining lymph nodes of breast cancer patients supplied the node samples. Germline V gene sequence: CDR1 MGHDK, CDR2 SYGVNS. The CDR3 sequence is 12 residues long. Trimming removed 1 base at V and 9 bases at J, with 4 bases between. Study conclusions and caveats: The lymph node origin of tumor T cells was framed as consistent with a hypothesis, not demonstrated. Tumor repertoires ranked between lymph nodes and nontumor tissue in diversity, with V and J gene preferences.

Sequenced: axillary lymph node tissue. This sequence was found in a female donor with breast cancer. Some clones in this sample may be carry-over from other donors' samples. This chain joins TRBV25-1 and TRBJ1-6; no clear D. CDR3 residues: CASSELSSPLHF. The CDR3 DNA reads as TGTGCCAGCAGTGAATTAAGTTCACCCCTCCACTTT.